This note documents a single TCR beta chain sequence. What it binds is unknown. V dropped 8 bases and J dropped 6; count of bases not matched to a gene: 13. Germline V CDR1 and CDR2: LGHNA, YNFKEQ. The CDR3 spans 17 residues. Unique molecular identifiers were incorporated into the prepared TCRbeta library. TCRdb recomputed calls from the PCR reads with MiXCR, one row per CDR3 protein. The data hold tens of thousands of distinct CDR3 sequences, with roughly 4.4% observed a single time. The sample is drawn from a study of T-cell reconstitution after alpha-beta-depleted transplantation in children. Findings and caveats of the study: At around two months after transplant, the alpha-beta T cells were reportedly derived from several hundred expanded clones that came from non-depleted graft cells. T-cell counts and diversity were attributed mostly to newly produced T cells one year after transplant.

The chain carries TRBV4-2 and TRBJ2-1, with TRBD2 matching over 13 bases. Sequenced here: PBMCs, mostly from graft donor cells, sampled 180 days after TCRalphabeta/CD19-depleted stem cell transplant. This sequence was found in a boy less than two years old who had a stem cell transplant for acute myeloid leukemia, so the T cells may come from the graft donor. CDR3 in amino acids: CASGLGPLAGGINEQFF. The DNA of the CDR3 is TGTGCCAGCGGCCTGGGGCCACTAGCGGGGGGGATCAATGAGCAGTTCTTC.